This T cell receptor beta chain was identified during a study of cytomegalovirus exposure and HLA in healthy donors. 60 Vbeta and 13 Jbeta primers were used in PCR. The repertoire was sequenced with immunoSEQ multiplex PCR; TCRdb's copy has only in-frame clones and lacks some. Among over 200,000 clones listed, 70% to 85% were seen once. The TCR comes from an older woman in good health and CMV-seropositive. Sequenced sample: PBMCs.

This chain's CDR3 is CASSLGGTGQQPQHF. As DNA, the CDR3 is TGTGCCAGCAGTTTAGGGGGGACAGGGCAGCAGCCCCAGCATTTT. This rearrangement joins TRBV27 to TRBJ1-5; 9 bases agree with TRBD1. This CDR3 has 15 residues. Germline lookup yields CDR1 MNHEY and CDR2 SMNVEV (reference sequence). V was pared by 2 bases and J by 7 bases, with 6 bases of the junction left unmatched.